These T cell receptor beta chains were read from a single sample in a study of blood T cell repertoires in COVID-19. Data came from immunoSEQ multiplex PCR; TCRdb stores just in-frame clones and leaves some out. The data contain roughly 230,000 clones, more than 75% of them singletons. Sequenced material: PBMCs or T cells enriched from blood (not recorded which). These receptors all stem from a woman aged 45 to 65 who had been exposed to COVID-19. Each CDR3 is given with its conserved first and last residue. D genes are given only for firm matches. Size is omitted from some rows. Given values are once, few, many or a class for expanded clones.

d_gene: .; j_gene: TRBJ2-5; abundance: .; v_gene: TRBV10-3; CDR3aa: CAISAPDQETQYF; CDR3nt: TGTGCCATCAGTGCCCCGGACCAAGAGACCCAGTACTTC
d_gene: .; j_gene: TRBJ1-1; abundance: .; v_gene: TRBV28; CDR3aa: CASGESGMNTEAFF; CDR3nt: TGTGCCAGCGGGGAGTCGGGAATGAACACTGAAGCTTTCTTT
d_gene: .; j_gene: TRBJ2-1; abundance: .; v_gene: TRBV24-1; CDR3aa: CATSDVLGGADGIQNEQFF; CDR3nt: TGTGCCACCAGTGACGTACTTGGGGGCGCGGACGGTATACAGAATGAGCAGTTCTTC
d_gene: .; j_gene: TRBJ1-1; abundance: .; v_gene: TRBV6-5; CDR3aa: CASRIRRQIEAFF; CDR3nt: TGTGCCAGCAGGATTCGGCGGCAAATAGAAGCTTTCTTT
d_gene: TRBD1; j_gene: TRBJ1-2; abundance: .; v_gene: TRBV6-2/TRBV6-3; CDR3aa: CASSRFGTEYGYTF; CDR3nt: TGTGCCAGCAGCCGGTTCGGGACAGAGTATGGCTACACCTTC
d_gene: .; j_gene: TRBJ1-1; abundance: .; v_gene: TRBV13; CDR3aa: CASSLNPGKNTEAFF; CDR3nt: TGTGCCAGCAGCTTAAACCCGGGAAAGAACACTGAAGCTTTCTTT
d_gene: .; j_gene: TRBJ1-5; abundance: .; v_gene: TRBV2; CDR3aa: CASSEGRGLGQPQHF; CDR3nt: TGTGCCAGCAGTGAAGGGAGGGGCCTGGGTCAGCCCCAGCATTTT
d_gene: .; j_gene: TRBJ2-2; abundance: .; v_gene: TRBV29-1; CDR3aa: CSVSPAVPGHGTGELFF; CDR3nt: TGCAGCGTTAGTCCAGCGGTTCCGGGACACGGAACCGGGGAGCTGTTTTTT
d_gene: TRBD1; j_gene: TRBJ2-7; abundance: .; v_gene: TRBV28; CDR3aa: CASSLYIPGPGQGYYEQYF; CDR3nt: TGTGCCAGCAGTTTATATATCCCTGGACCGGGACAGGGTTACTACGAGCAGTACTTC
d_gene: TRBD1; j_gene: TRBJ1-6; abundance: .; v_gene: TRBV25-1; CDR3aa: CASSEYRGHGSPLHF; CDR3nt: TGTGCCAGCAGTGAATACAGGGGGCACGGATCACCCCTCCACTTT
d_gene: TRBD1; j_gene: TRBJ2-7; abundance: .; v_gene: TRBV28; CDR3aa: CASSQGQPYEQYF; CDR3nt: TGTGCCAGCAGTCAGGGACAGCCCTACGAGCAGTACTTC
d_gene: .; j_gene: TRBJ1-6; abundance: few; v_gene: TRBV27; CDR3aa: CASSSTAGLYNSPLHF; CDR3nt: TGTGCCAGCAGTTCTACTGCGGGACTTTATAATTCACCCCTCCACTTT
d_gene: .; j_gene: TRBJ1-1; abundance: .; v_gene: TRBV5-4; CDR3aa: CASSLSIWNTEAFF; CDR3nt: TGTGCCAGCAGCTTGTCCATTTGGAACACTGAAGCTTTCTTT
d_gene: .; j_gene: TRBJ2-3; abundance: many; v_gene: TRBV5-1; CDR3aa: CASSLGQARPDTQYF; CDR3nt: TGCGCCAGCAGCTTGGGACAGGCCAGACCAGATACGCAGTATTTT
d_gene: TRBD2; j_gene: TRBJ2-7; abundance: .; v_gene: TRBV19; CDR3aa: CASSNPGGDSLHEQYF; CDR3nt: TGTGCCAGTAGTAACCCTGGGGGGGACTCCCTCCACGAGCAGTACTTC
d_gene: TRBD1; j_gene: TRBJ1-6; abundance: .; v_gene: TRBV5-8; CDR3aa: CASSLADRNNSPLHF; CDR3nt: TGTGCCAGCAGCTTGGCGGACAGGAATAATTCACCCCTCCACTTT
d_gene: TRBD2; j_gene: TRBJ2-3; abundance: .; v_gene: TRBV3-1/TRBV3-2; CDR3aa: CASSSGGGHGTDTQYF; CDR3nt: TGTGCCAGCAGCTCGGGCGGGGGGCATGGCACAGATACGCAGTATTTT
d_gene: .; j_gene: TRBJ1-1; abundance: few; v_gene: TRBV9; CDR3aa: CASSSGTGVEAFF; CDR3nt: TGTGCCAGCAGCTCTGGGACGGGGGTTGAAGCTTTCTTT
d_gene: .; j_gene: TRBJ2-2; abundance: .; v_gene: TRBV14; CDR3aa: CASSPAAETGELFF; CDR3nt: TGTGCCAGCAGCCCGGCGGCCGAGACCGGGGAGCTGTTTTTT
d_gene: TRBD2; j_gene: TRBJ2-5; abundance: .; v_gene: TRBV5-4; CDR3aa: CASSSLGGGSETQYF; CDR3nt: TGTGCCAGCAGCTCCTTAGGCGGGGGGTCGGAGACCCAGTACTTC
d_gene: .; j_gene: TRBJ1-1; abundance: .; v_gene: TRBV10-3; CDR3aa: CAISVAKGTEAFF; CDR3nt: TGTGCCATCAGTGTAGCGAAGGGAACTGAAGCTTTCTTT
d_gene: .; j_gene: TRBJ2-3; abundance: .; v_gene: TRBV4-3; CDR3aa: CASSQEGSGNTDTQYF; CDR3nt: TGCGCCAGCAGCCAAGAGGGGAGTGGGAACACAGATACGCAGTATTTT
d_gene: TRBD2; j_gene: TRBJ2-1; abundance: once; v_gene: TRBV5-4; CDR3aa: CASSSTSGDFNEQFF; CDR3nt: TGTGCCAGCAGCTCAACTAGCGGGGATTTCAATGAGCAGTTCTTC
d_gene: TRBD1; j_gene: TRBJ1-2; abundance: .; v_gene: TRBV10-1; CDR3aa: CANRRVPGGPDYGYTF; CDR3nt: TGCGCCAACCGAAGGGTGCCAGGGGGTCCCGACTATGGCTACACCTTC
d_gene: .; j_gene: TRBJ2-3; abundance: .; v_gene: TRBV18; CDR3aa: CASSPPGVGKADTQYF; CDR3nt: TGTGCCAGCTCACCACCCGGGGTTGGGAAGGCAGATACGCAGTATTTT
d_gene: .; j_gene: TRBJ2-1; abundance: .; v_gene: TRBV7-2; CDR3aa: CASSSQGSLDEQFF; CDR3nt: TGTGCCAGCAGTTCCCAGGGTTCTCTGGATGAGCAGTTCTTC
d_gene: .; j_gene: TRBJ1-4; abundance: .; v_gene: TRBV19; CDR3aa: CASSGLGGNGEKLFF; CDR3nt: TGTGCCAGTAGTGGATTAGGGGGAAATGGTGAAAAACTGTTTTTT
d_gene: TRBD1; j_gene: TRBJ1-2; abundance: .; v_gene: TRBV6-5; CDR3aa: CASSSERQGGRYTF; CDR3nt: TGTGCCAGCAGTTCCGAGAGACAGGGTGGACGCTACACCTTC
d_gene: .; j_gene: TRBJ1-1; abundance: .; v_gene: TRBV12-3/TRBV12-4; CDR3aa: CASNAVRGAEAFF; CDR3nt: TGTGCCAGCAATGCGGTCCGGGGGGCTGAAGCTTTCTTT
d_gene: TRBD1; j_gene: TRBJ2-7; abundance: .; v_gene: TRBV10-2; CDR3aa: CAISTGIPYEQYF; CDR3nt: TGCGCCATTTCGACAGGGATCCCCTACGAGCAGTACTTC
d_gene: TRBD1; j_gene: TRBJ1-3; abundance: once; v_gene: TRBV2; CDR3aa: CASSLPGTDSSGNTIYF; CDR3nt: TGTGCCAGCAGTTTACCCGGGACAGACTCTTCTGGAAACACCATATATTTT
d_gene: TRBD1; j_gene: TRBJ2-1; abundance: .; v_gene: TRBV13; CDR3aa: CASTIKDRVYNEQFF; CDR3nt: TGTGCCAGCACCATCAAGGACAGGGTCTACAATGAGCAGTTCTTC
d_gene: .; j_gene: TRBJ1-5; abundance: .; v_gene: TRBV24-1; CDR3aa: CATASSGTDSNQPQHF; CDR3nt: TGTGCCACCGCCAGTTCGGGAACGGATAGCAATCAGCCCCAGCATTTT
d_gene: .; j_gene: TRBJ1-5; abundance: .; v_gene: TRBV19; CDR3aa: CASSLRAHSNQPQHF; CDR3nt: TGTGCCAGTAGTTTGCGGGCACATAGCAATCAGCCCCAGCATTTT
d_gene: .; j_gene: TRBJ1-5; abundance: .; v_gene: TRBV19; CDR3aa: CASTLLGGSPQPQHF; CDR3nt: TGTGCCAGTACCCTTCTTGGGGGGAGTCCTCAGCCCCAGCATTTT
d_gene: TRBD1; j_gene: TRBJ1-2; abundance: once; v_gene: TRBV25-1; CDR3aa: CASSEYGDRRSYGYTF; CDR3nt: TGTGCCAGCAGTGAATATGGGGACAGGAGGTCCTATGGCTACACCTTC
d_gene: TRBD1; j_gene: TRBJ1-2; abundance: few; v_gene: TRBV27; CDR3aa: CASSYGQGAGYTF; CDR3nt: TGTGCCAGCAGCTATGGACAGGGGGCTGGCTACACCTTC
d_gene: .; j_gene: TRBJ2-2; abundance: .; v_gene: TRBV19; CDR3aa: CASSIRGIGELFF; CDR3nt: TGTGCCAGTAGTATACGGGGAATCGGGGAGCTGTTTTTT
d_gene: TRBD1; j_gene: TRBJ1-2; abundance: .; v_gene: TRBV9; CDR3aa: CASSVTTGGDYGYTF; CDR3nt: TGTGCCAGCAGCGTAACCACAGGGGGCGACTATGGCTACACCTTC
d_gene: .; j_gene: TRBJ2-7; abundance: .; v_gene: TRBV27; CDR3aa: CASSFVMARQAEQYF; CDR3nt: TGTGCCAGCAGTTTTGTAATGGCGCGTCAGGCCGAGCAGTACTTC